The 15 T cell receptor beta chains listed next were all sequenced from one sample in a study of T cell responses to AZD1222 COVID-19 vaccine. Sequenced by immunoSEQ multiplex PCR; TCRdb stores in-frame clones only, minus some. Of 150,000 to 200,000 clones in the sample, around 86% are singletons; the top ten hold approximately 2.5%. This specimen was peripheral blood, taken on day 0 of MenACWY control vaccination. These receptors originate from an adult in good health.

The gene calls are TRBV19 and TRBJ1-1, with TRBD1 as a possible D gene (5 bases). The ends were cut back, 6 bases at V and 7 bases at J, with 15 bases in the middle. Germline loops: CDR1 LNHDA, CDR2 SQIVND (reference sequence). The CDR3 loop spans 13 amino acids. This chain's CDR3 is CASSSILGGEAFF. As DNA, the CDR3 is TGTGCCAGTAGCTCCATTCTTGGGGGTGAAGCTTTCTTT.

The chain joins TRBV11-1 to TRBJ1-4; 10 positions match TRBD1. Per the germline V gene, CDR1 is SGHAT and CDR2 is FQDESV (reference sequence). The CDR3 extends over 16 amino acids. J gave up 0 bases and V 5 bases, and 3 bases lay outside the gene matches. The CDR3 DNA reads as TGTGCCAGCAGCCCCGGACAGGGGGCAACTAATGAAAAACTGTTTTTT. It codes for CASSPGQGATNEKLFF.

The CDR3 DNA follows: TGTGCCATCAGTGAGTCTGGAGCGGGGGCGGTTAATGAGCAGTTCTTC. Translation gives CAISESGAGAVNEQFF. This rearrangement joins TRBV10-3 to TRBJ2-1, with TRBD2 matching over 8 bases. In germline, CDR1 is ENHRY, CDR2 SYGVKD. Unmatched junction bases numbered 8, after V lost 0 bases and J lost 7 bases. The CDR3 length is 16 residues.

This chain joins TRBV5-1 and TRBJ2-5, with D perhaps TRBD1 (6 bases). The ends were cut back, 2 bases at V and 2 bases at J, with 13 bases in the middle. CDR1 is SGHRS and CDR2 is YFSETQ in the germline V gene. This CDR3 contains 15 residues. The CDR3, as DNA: TGCGCCAGCAGCTTAACCCAGGGGCTACAAGAGACCCAGTACTTC. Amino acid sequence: CASSLTQGLQETQYF.

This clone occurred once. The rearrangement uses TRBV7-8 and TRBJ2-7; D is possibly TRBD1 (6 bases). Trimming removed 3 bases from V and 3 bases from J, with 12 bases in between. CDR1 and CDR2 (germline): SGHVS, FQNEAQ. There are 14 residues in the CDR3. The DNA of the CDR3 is TGTGCCAGCAGCTTTCGACAGGTCGACTACGAGCAGTACTTC. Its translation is CASSFRQVDYEQYF.

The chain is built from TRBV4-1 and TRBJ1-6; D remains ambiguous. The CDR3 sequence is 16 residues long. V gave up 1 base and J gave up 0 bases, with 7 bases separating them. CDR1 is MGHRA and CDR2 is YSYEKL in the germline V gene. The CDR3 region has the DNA TGCGCCAGCAGCCAAGGGGAGTTCTCCTATAATTCACCCCTCCACTTT. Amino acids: CASSQGEFSYNSPLHF.

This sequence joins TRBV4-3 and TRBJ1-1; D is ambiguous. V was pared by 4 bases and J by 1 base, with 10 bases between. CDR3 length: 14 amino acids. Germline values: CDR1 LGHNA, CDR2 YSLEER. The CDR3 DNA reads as TGCGCCAGCAGCCCCCTTCCTCCGAACACTGAAGCTTTCTTT. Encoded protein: CASSPLPPNTEAFF.

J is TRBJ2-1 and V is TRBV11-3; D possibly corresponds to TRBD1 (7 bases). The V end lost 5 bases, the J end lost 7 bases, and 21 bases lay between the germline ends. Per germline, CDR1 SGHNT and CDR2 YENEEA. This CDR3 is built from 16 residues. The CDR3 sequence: CASSLTGAGAGNEQFF. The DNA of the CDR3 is TGTGCCAGCAGCCTAACAGGGGCCGGGGCGGGAAATGAGCAGTTCTTC.

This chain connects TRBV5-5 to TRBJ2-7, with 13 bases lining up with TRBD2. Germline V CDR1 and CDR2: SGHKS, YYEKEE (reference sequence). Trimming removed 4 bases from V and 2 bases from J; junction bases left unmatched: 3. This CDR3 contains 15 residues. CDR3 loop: CASSIGLAGAYEQYF. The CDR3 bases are TGTGCCAGCAGCATCGGACTAGCGGGGGCCTACGAGCAGTACTTC.

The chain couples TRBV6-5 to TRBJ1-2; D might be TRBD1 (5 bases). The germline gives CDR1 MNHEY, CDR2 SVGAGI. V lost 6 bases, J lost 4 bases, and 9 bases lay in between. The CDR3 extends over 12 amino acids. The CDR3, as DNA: TGTGCCAGCAGGTCCGGGACCTATGGCTACACCTTC. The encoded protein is CASRSGTYGYTF.

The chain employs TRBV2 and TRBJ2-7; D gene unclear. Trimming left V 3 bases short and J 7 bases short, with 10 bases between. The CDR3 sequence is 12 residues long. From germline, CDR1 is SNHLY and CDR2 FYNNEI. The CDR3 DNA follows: TGTGCCAGCAGTGAGGCGTCGCAGGAGCAGTACTTC. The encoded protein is CASSEASQEQYF.

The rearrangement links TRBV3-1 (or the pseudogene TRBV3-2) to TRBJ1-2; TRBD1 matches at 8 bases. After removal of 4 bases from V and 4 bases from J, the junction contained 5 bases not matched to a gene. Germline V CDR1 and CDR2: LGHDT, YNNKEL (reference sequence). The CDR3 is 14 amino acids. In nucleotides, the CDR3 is TGTGCCAGCAGCCGCGACAGGGGACTCTATGGCTACACCTTC. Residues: CASSRDRGLYGYTF.

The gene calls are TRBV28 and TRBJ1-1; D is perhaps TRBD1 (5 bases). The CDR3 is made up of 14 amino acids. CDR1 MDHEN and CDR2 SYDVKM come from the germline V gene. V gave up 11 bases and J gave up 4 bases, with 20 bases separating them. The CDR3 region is CAVRRSGGSTEAFF. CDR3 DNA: TGTGCCGTCCGGCGGAGTGGGGGGTCCACTGAAGCTTTCTTT. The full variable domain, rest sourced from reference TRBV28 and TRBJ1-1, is DVKVTQSSRYLVKRTGEKVFLECVQDMDHENMFWYRQDPGLGLRLIYFSYDVKMKEKGDIPEGYSVSREKKERFSLILESASTNQTSMYLCAVRRSGGSTEAFFGQGTRLTVV.

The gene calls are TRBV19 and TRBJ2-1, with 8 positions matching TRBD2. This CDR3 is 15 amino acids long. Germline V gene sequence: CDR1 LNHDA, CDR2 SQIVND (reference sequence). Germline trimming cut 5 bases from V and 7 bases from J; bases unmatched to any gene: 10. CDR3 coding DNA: TGTGCCAGTAGTCTCTCAAGCGGGAGTGGAAATGAGCAGTTCTTC. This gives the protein CASSLSSGSGNEQFF.

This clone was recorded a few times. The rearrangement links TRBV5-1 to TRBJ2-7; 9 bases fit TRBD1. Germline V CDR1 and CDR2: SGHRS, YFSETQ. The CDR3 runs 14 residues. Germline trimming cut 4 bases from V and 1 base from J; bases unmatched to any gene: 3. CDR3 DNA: TGCGCCAGCAGCGCCGGACAGGGGTCCTACGAGCAGTACTTC. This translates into CASSAGQGSYEQYF.